These 16 T cell receptor beta chains originate from one sample sequenced in a study of STAT3 mutations in large granular lymphocyte leukemia. Overall study results and limits: Every T-cell large granular lymphocyte leukemia patient had at least one immunodominant TCR beta clonotype.

These receptors' antigens are unknown. Assay used: immunoSEQ multiplex PCR; TCRdb lists only in-frame clones, some missing. Of over 30,000 clones in the sample, approximately 83% were seen once. Sequenced material: peripheral blood mononuclear cells. These receptors originate from a man in his fifties or sixties with T-cell large granular lymphocyte leukemia. Some clones in this sample may be carry-over from other donors' samples.

The chain recombines TRBV18 with TRBJ1-2, with TRBD1 matching 7 bases. The length of the CDR3 is 12 residues. Germline lookup yields CDR1 KGHSH and CDR2 LQKENI. J lost 8 bases, V lost 2 bases, and 2 bases had no gene match. Here the CDR3 reads CASSPRTGGYTF. The CDR3 DNA follows: TGTGCCAGCTCACCAAGGACAGGCGGCTACACCTTC.

This clone has just one count. V is TRBV28 and J is TRBJ1-5; D call uncertain. Looked up from germline, CDR1 is MDHEN and CDR2 is SYDVKM. The CDR3 has 11 amino acids. Trimming shortened V by 5 bases and J by 7 bases, and 6 bases separated the two germline ends. CDR3 bases: TGTGCCAGCAGTCTCGGCCAGCCCCAGCATTTT. Translated, it gives CASSLGQPQHF.

V gene TRBV7-2 combines with J gene TRBJ2-3, with D possibly being TRBD2 (6 bases). Deletions cut 1 base from V and 1 base from J, with 9 bases between. CDR1 and CDR2 from the germline V gene are SGHTA and FQGNSA. The CDR3 contains 15 residues. This CDR3 reads CASSLVWEGTDTQYF. The CDR3 nucleotides are TGTGCCAGCAGCTTAGTTTGGGAGGGCACAGATACGCAGTATTTT.

The rearrangement links TRBV6-6 to TRBJ2-7; a possible D gene is TRBD2 (6 bases). CDR1 is MNHNY, CDR2 SVGAGI, per germline (reference sequence). This CDR3 has 13 amino acids. Trimming cost V 6 bases and J 7 bases, with 16 bases left between them. The CDR3 reads CASSPQEGREQYF. CDR3 sequence (DNA): TGTGCCAGCAGCCCCCAGGAGGGCCGGGAGCAGTACTTC.

This clone was found a few times. This sequence joins TRBV27 and TRBJ2-2, with D unclear. This CDR3 has 14 amino acids. Germline V gives CDR1 MNHEY, CDR2 SMNVEV (reference sequence). V dropped 2 bases and J dropped 2 bases, with 6 bases sitting between them. The CDR3 DNA follows: TGTGCCAGCAGTTTAATTACTAACACCGGGGAGCTGTTTTTT. It specifies CASSLITNTGELFF.

The CDR3 DNA reads TGTGCCAGCAGTTTGCGGCAGGGGGTGACAGATACGCAGTATTTT. Encoded protein: CASSLRQGVTDTQYF. The gene calls are TRBV28 and TRBJ2-3; 7 bases map to TRBD1. Looked up from germline, CDR1 is MDHEN and CDR2 is SYDVKM. Trimming at V came to 3 bases and at J to 3 bases, leaving 6 bases not matched to a gene. The CDR3 is 15 amino acids. Drawing the rest from reference TRBV28 and TRBJ2-3, the complete variable domain is DVKVTQSSRYLVKRTGEKVFLECVQDMDHENMFWYRQDPGLGLRLIYFSYDVKMKEKGDIPEGYSVSREKKERFSLILESASTNQTSMYLCASSLRQGVTDTQYFGPGTRLTVL.

The chain carries TRBV5-1 and TRBJ2-7; D possibly corresponds to TRBD1 (6 bases). The ends were cut back, 0 bases at V and 0 bases at J, with 10 bases in the middle. The CDR3 contains 15 residues. CDR1 and CDR2 (germline): SGHRS, YFSETQ. Here the CDR3 reads CASSLVGASSYEQYF. The CDR3 DNA reads as TGCGCCAGCAGCTTGGTGGGGGCCTCCTCCTACGAGCAGTACTTC.

V usage is TRBV5-1 and J usage is TRBJ2-5, with D possibly TRBD2 on 5 matching bases. Deletions cut 7 bases from V and 3 bases from J, with 16 bases between. The germline V gene has CDR1 SGHRS and CDR2 YFSETQ. The CDR3 loop spans 14 amino acids. The CDR3 region is CASRYFTSEETQYF. CDR3 bases: TGCGCCAGCCGATACTTTACTAGTGAAGAGACCCAGTACTTC.

The chain links TRBV5-1 to TRBJ2-5; no firm D call. The CDR3 has 14 amino acids. Germline values: CDR1 SGHRS, CDR2 YFSETQ. V gave up 4 bases and J gave up 2 bases, with 12 bases separating them. This CDR3 is CASSQRATQETQYF. CDR3 coding DNA: TGCGCCAGCAGCCAGCGCGCCACGCAAGAGACCCAGTACTTC.

V gene TRBV5-1 combines with J gene TRBJ2-3; unclear D gene. Trimming took off 0 bases at V and 3 bases at J, with 8 bases between the two ends. The germline V gene encodes CDR1 SGHRS and CDR2 YFSETQ. The CDR3 has 14 residues. DNA for the CDR3: TGCGCCAGCAGCTTGGCCGTTATAACAGATACGCAGTATTTT. As protein: CASSLAVITDTQYF.

V is TRBV29-1 and J is TRBJ2-2; 8 bases map to TRBD2. From germline, CDR1 is SQVTM and CDR2 ANQGSEA. The CDR3 contains 15 residues. V was pared by 6 bases and J by 0 bases, with 6 bases of the junction left unmatched. CDR3 amino acids: CSVKQGLANTGELFF. The CDR3 DNA follows: TGCAGCGTGAAACAGGGACTAGCGAACACCGGGGAGCTGTTTTTT.

The chain uses TRBV28 and TRBJ2-2; the D is unclear. V lost 3 bases, J lost 2 bases, and 7 bases lay in between. The CDR3 is 14 residues long. The germline V gene has CDR1 MDHEN and CDR2 SYDVKM. CDR3 DNA: TGTGCCAGCAGTTTCCTGGCTAACACCGGGGAGCTGTTTTTT. Translating gives CASSFLANTGELFF.

The chain links TRBV5-1 to TRBJ2-1; D uncertain. V was cut by 0 bases and J by 1 base, with 5 bases left in between. The CDR3 runs 14 residues. Looked up from germline, CDR1 is SGHRS and CDR2 is YFSETQ. In nucleotides, the CDR3 is TGCGCCAGCAGCTTGGTGGTTTCCTACAATGAGCAGTTCTTC. The encoded protein is CASSLVVSYNEQFF.

The V and J genes are TRBV29-1 and TRBJ1-2, with TRBD1 matching over 10 bases. CDR1 SQVTM and CDR2 ANQGSEA come from the germline V gene. V gave up 3 bases and J gave up 8 bases; unmatched junction bases: 9. The CDR3 has 14 residues. CDR3 protein: CSVDPTGGFRGYTF. Written as DNA, the CDR3 is TGCAGCGTTGACCCGACAGGGGGCTTTCGGGGCTACACCTTC.

The V gene is TRBV28, the J gene TRBJ1-4; D is perhaps TRBD1 (5 bases). The V and J ends lost 2 bases and 8 bases respectively, with 6 bases between them. The germline V gene has CDR1 MDHEN and CDR2 SYDVKM. The CDR3 spans 12 residues. The CDR3 sequence is CASSLNREKLFF. CDR3 nucleotides: TGTGCCAGCAGTTTAAACAGGGAAAAACTGTTTTTT.

The chain carries TRBV28 and TRBJ2-3, with a possible D match to TRBD1 (5 bases). V lost 8 bases and J 2 bases, leaving 11 bases between the germline ends. The CDR3 has 13 residues. In germline, CDR1 is MDHEN, CDR2 SYDVKM. CDR3 sequence reads: CASQGVHTDTQYF. As DNA, the CDR3 is TGTGCCAGCCAAGGGGTCCACACAGATACGCAGTATTTT.